This TCR beta chain came from a study of T cell repertoires in cytomegalovirus infection. The V end was cut by 7 bases, the J end by 6 bases, with 16 bases between. The CDR3 is made up of 14 amino acids. In germline, CDR1 is MNHEY, CDR2 SVGEGT. This clonotype appeared a few times. Via MiXCR, TCRdb re-called the reads, giving one row per CDR3 protein. The sample includes approximately 500,000 distinct CDR3 sequences, approximately 25% of them seen just once. The TCR comes from a human donor in good health (CMV status not recorded). Some clones in this sample may be carry-over from other donors' samples. The J gene is TRBJ2-1, the V gene TRBV6-2 or TRBV6-3, with a tentative D call TRBD1 (5 bases). Sequenced sample: PBMCs. The CDR3 sequence is CASTPPGASNEQFF. The CDR3 nucleotides read TGTGCCAGCACCCCCCCTGGGGCTTCCAATGAGCAGTTCTTC.